This TCR beta chain is drawn from a study of cytomegalovirus exposure and HLA in healthy donors. Overall study: The approximately 110 validation repertoires, a later analysis reported, used the same platform as the roughly 660 repertoires from the first cohort. General study points: Among TCR sequences, most were rare, though some public TCRs appeared in many donors. Three chains tied to CMV proved CMV antigen-specific in vitro. The TCR clusters that emerged in the first cohort tended, a later analysis found, to co-occur in the roughly 120 validation repertoires.

Generated by immunoSEQ multiplex PCR, the TCRdb table keeps only in-frame clones and is missing some. The table shows approximately 58,000 clones, with over 85% occurring only once. From germline, CDR1 is SGHRS and CDR2 YFSETQ. This CDR3 contains 16 residues. Trimming removed 4 bases from V and 5 bases from J; junction bases left unmatched: 9. About this clone: Its antigen is undetermined.

This clonotype was sampled from a woman younger than 35 in good health and CMV-seropositive. Source material: PBMCs. V usage is TRBV5-1 and J usage is TRBJ2-3; 11 nucleotides match TRBD1. The DNA of the CDR3 is TGCGCCAGCAGCGGACCTACCGGGACAGGGGGAGATACGCAGTATTTT. This sequence encodes CASSGPTGTGGDTQYF.